The clone carrying this TCR beta chain showed up just a few times. Antigen specificity is unknown. The data derive from a study of metastatic and nonmetastatic thyroid tumors. Study results and caveats: Compared with benign nodules, malignant thyroid tumors were reported to have significantly higher TCR beta diversity in both blood and tumor.

TCRdb re-called clones via MiXCR from the PCR reads. Found here are tens of thousands of clones, 20% to 25% of them singletons; the top ten hold 39%. This CDR3 is built from 17 residues. V was cut by 7 bases and J by 2 bases, with 24 bases left in between. Germline V CDR1 and CDR2: MNHNS, SASEGT. Each patient came to thyroid surgery without any prior treatment (of any kind). What was sequenced was blood. This clonotype was obtained from a female donor with papillary thyroid cancer or a benign thyroid nodule (not recorded which). Some clones in this sample may be carry-over from other donors' samples. V usage is TRBV6-1 and J usage is TRBJ2-7, with D tentatively TRBD2 (5 bases). CDR3 protein: CASTSNISGSGPYEQYF. The CDR3 bases are TGTGCCAGCACGTCCAATATTTCGGGATCAGGCCCCTACGAGCAGTACTTC.